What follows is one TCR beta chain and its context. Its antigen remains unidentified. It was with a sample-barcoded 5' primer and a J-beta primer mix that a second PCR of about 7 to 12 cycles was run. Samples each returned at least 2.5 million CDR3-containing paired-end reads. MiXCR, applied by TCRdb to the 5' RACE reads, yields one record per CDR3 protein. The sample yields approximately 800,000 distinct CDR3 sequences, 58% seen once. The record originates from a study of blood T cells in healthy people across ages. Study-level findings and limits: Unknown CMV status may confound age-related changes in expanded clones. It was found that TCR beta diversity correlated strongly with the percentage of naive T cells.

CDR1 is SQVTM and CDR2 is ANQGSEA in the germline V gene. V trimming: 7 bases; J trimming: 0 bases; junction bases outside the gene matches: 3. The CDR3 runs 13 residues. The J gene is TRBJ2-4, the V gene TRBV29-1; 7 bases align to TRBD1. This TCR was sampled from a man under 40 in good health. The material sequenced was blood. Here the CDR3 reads CSATGAAKNIQYF. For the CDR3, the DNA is TGCAGCGCCACAGGGGCAGCCAAAAACATTCAGTACTTC.